The 10 T cell receptor beta chains below were found in one sample sequenced in a study of shared clonotypes between healthy human individuals. This table comes from immunoSEQ multiplex PCR, and its TCRdb copy is limited to in-frame clones, with some not included. The repertoire consists of roughly 2 million clones, with 85% to 95% occurring once and the leading ten covering 0.13%. Sequences were obtained from naive CD4+ T cells sorted from blood. Subset meaning: CD45RA+ positively selected. These receptor sequences come from a man aged 18 to 35 in good health.

The gene calls are TRBV10-3 and TRBJ2-7; the D is unclear. Germline V gene sequence: CDR1 ENHRY, CDR2 SYGVKD. V lost 3 bases, J lost 4 bases, and 7 bases lay in between. The CDR3 totals 12 residues. CDR3 region: CAISDYLYEQYF. The CDR3 nucleotides are TGTGCCATCAGTGACTACCTTTACGAGCAGTACTTC.

This chain links TRBV5-6 with TRBJ2-3, with 8 bases fitting TRBD1. The CDR3 is 14 residues long. V lost 4 bases and J lost 6; bases outside the gene matches: 7. Per germline, CDR1 SGHDT and CDR2 YYEEEE. The CDR3 region has the DNA TGTGCCAGCAGCCTCAGGGGGCGTGGTGATACGCAGTATTTT. Protein product: CASSLRGRGDTQYF.

This chain connects TRBV2 to TRBJ2-1; 7 bases match TRBD1. The CDR3 extends over 12 amino acids. Germline CDR1 is SNHLY and CDR2 is FYNNEI. The J segment lost 12 bases and the V segment lost 4 bases, leaving 6 bases of the junction unmatched. This chain's CDR3 is CASSGTAGGQFF. Here the CDR3 DNA reads TGTGCCAGCAGTGGAACGGCAGGGGGGCAGTTCTTC. Drawing the rest from reference TRBV2 and TRBJ2-1, the complete variable domain is EPEVTQTPSHQVTQMGQEVILRCVPISNHLYFYWYRQILGQKVEFLVSFYNNEISEKSEIFDDQFSVERPDGSNFTLKIRSTKLEDSAMYFCASSGTAGGQFFGPGTRLTVL.

A word on this clone: This sample includes further DNA sequences coding for the same CDR3. CDR3 region: CASSVAAGGPYEQYF. The CDR3 bases are TGTGCCAGCAGCGTAGCGGCAGGGGGCCCCTACGAGCAGTACTTC. The V gene is TRBV9, the J gene TRBJ2-7, with 8 bases matching TRBD1. V was pared by 0 bases and J by 2 bases, with 4 bases of the junction left unmatched. The CDR3 spans 15 residues. Germline assignment: CDR1 SGDLS and CDR2 YYNGEE.

Turning to this clone: This sample includes further DNA sequences coding for the same CDR3. This chain connects TRBV6-6 to TRBJ2-1; the match to TRBD1 covers 8 bases. The CDR3 totals 15 residues. CDR1 and CDR2 (germline): MNHNY, SVGAGI (reference sequence). The trim removed 5 bases at V and 0 bases at J, leaving 3 bases unmatched. CDR3 in amino acids: CASSQGATSYNEQFF. The CDR3 bases are TGTGCCAGCAGTCAGGGGGCCACCTCCTACAATGAGCAGTTCTTC.

The chain uses TRBV5-5 and TRBJ2-5, with 7 positions matching TRBD1. V lost 6 bases to trimming and J lost 4 bases; unmatched junction nucleotides: 12. Germline values: CDR1 SGHKS, CDR2 YYEKEE (reference sequence). The CDR3 totals 15 residues. The CDR3, as DNA: TGTGCCAGCACCCCCGAGTTGAGGGGGCGAGAGACCCAGTACTTC. Residues: CASTPELRGRETQYF.

A word on this clone: The same CDR3 arises from other DNA sequences in this sample as well. The chain links TRBV7-9 to TRBJ2-5; 8 bases line up with TRBD1. Trimming cost V 6 bases and J 3 bases; bases outside gene matches: 0. This CDR3 region has 12 residues. From germline, CDR1 is SEHNR and CDR2 FQNEAQ (reference sequence). In DNA form, the CDR3 reads TGTGCCAGCAGGACAGGGGAAGAGACCCAGTACTTC. This sequence encodes CASRTGEETQYF.

The chain employs TRBV6-5 and TRBJ1-1; 7 bases map to TRBD1. CDR1 is MNHEY, CDR2 SVGAGI, per germline. Unmatched junction bases numbered 16, after V lost 7 bases and J lost 8 bases. The length of the CDR3 is 15 residues. The CDR3 is CASTLRGAELGEAFF. The CDR3 bases are TGTGCCAGCACCCTCAGGGGGGCAGAACTAGGAGAAGCTTTCTTT.

This rearrangement joins TRBV7-9 to TRBJ2-4; D is possibly TRBD1 (5 bases). There are 14 residues in the CDR3. Germline CDR1 is SEHNR and CDR2 is FQNEAQ (reference sequence). V lost 0 bases to trimming and J lost 12 bases, with 15 bases between them. Here the CDR3 reads CASSLALDGATQYF. CDR3 bases: TGTGCCAGCAGCTTAGCATTGGATGGGGCAACTCAGTACTTC.

The chain employs TRBV7-9 and TRBJ1-6; D might be TRBD1 (5 bases). The CDR3 is 14 residues long. Germline V gene sequence: CDR1 SEHNR, CDR2 FQNEAQ (reference sequence). V was trimmed by 5 bases and J by 7 bases, leaving 12 bases between them. In DNA, the CDR3 is TGTGCCAGCAGCCCCCGCGGGGGGAATTCACCCCTCCACTTT. Protein product: CASSPRGGNSPLHF.